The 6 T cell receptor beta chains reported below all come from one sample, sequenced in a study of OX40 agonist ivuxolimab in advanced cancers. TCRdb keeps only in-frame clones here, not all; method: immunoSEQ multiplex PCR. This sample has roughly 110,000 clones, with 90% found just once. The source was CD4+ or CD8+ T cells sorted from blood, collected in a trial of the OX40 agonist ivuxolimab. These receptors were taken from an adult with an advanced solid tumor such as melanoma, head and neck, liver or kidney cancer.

The CDR3 region has the DNA TGTGCCAGCAGCGTAGGCTCGGGTACAGATACGCAGTATTTT. This gives the protein CASSVGSGTDTQYF. J is TRBJ2-3 and V is TRBV9; D is ambiguous. There are 14 residues in the CDR3. Germline CDR1 reads SGDLS; CDR2 reads YYNGEE. Trimming cost V 0 bases and J 3 bases, with 8 bases left between them.

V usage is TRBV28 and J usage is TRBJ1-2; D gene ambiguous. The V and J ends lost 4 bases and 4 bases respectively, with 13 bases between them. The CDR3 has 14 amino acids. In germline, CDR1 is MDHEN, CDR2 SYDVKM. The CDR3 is CASSSTAISYGYTF. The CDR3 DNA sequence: TGTGCCAGCAGTTCGACGGCGATCTCCTATGGCTACACCTTC.

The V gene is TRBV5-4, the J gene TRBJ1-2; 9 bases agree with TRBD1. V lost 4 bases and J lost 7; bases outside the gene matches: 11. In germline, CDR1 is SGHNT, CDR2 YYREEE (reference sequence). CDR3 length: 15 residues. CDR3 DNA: TGTGCCAGCAGCGTCACCGGGACAGGGATTAGTGGCTACACCTTC. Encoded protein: CASSVTGTGISGYTF.

Here the CDR3 DNA reads TGTGCCAGTAGTATCGATCGGGAGGGGAACTATGGCTACACCTTC. Its protein is CASSIDREGNYGYTF. The chain recombines TRBV19 with TRBJ1-2; possible D gene TRBD1, 5 bases. The germline V gene has CDR1 LNHDA and CDR2 SQIVND (reference sequence). This CDR3 has 15 amino acids. V was clipped by 3 bases and J by 2 bases, with 13 bases between them.

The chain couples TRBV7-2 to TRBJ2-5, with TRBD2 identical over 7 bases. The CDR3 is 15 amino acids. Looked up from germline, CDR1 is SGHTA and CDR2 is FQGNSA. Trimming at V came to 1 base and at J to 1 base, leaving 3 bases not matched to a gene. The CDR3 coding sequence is TGTGCCAGCAGCTTAGGGGCGGGGGTCCAAGAGACCCAGTACTTC. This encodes CASSLGAGVQETQYF.

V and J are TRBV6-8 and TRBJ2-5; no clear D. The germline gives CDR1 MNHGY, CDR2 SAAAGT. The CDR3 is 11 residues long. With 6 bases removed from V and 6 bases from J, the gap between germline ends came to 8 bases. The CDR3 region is CASRTPKTQYF. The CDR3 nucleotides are TGTGCCAGCAGGACCCCGAAGACCCAGTACTTC.